The clone carrying this T cell receptor beta chain was seen just once. Here immunoSEQ multiplex PCR was the method, and the copy in TCRdb shows in-frame clones only, minus some. The data show roughly 66,000 clones, over 85% seen once. This entry belongs to a study of Tregs in tolerant kidney transplant recipients. The CDR3 totals 16 residues. The V gene lost 7 bases and the J gene lost 3 bases, with 23 bases spanning the gap. Germline V gene data show CDR1 as SQVTM and CDR2 as ANQGSEA. This sequence was found in a human donor who received a combined kidney and bone marrow transplant. The sequences come from CD8+ T cells from blood, collected before the transplant. The chain carries TRBV29-1 and TRBJ2-3, with TRBD2 as a possible D gene (7 bases). CDR3 loop: CSGIIPRGRGTDTQYF. In DNA, the CDR3 is TGCAGCGGAATCATACCGCGGGGGCGGGGTACAGATACGCAGTATTTT.